This TCR beta chain was retrieved from a study of PD-1 blockade in classical Hodgkin lymphoma. The protocol was immunoSEQ multiplex PCR, while the TCRdb copy is restricted to in-frame clones and leaves out a portion. The sample has some 50,000 clones, about 73% seen once; the top ten hold more than 9.5%. About this clone: Antigen specificity is unknown.

The study's findings and limits: Patients with a complete response exhibited baseline diversity comparable to newly diagnosed patients.

Each patient experienced a relapse that followed autologous stem cell transplantation, and brentuximab vedotin exposure varied. Patients' outcomes at their best amounted to complete response, partial response or progressive disease. Losses at the gene ends were 3 bases for V and 9 bases for J; bases not matched to a gene: 8. Per the germline V gene, CDR1 is SGHRS and CDR2 is YFSETQ. The CDR3 runs 15 residues. The rearrangement joins TRBV5-1 to TRBJ2-1; 11 bases map to TRBD1. Source: peripheral blood mononuclear cells (PBMCs), taken at baseline. The receptor was isolated from a human donor with classical Hodgkin lymphoma. The CDR3 here is CASSSGQGARGEQFF. The CDR3, as DNA: TGCGCCAGCAGCTCCGGACAGGGGGCGCGGGGTGAGCAGTTCTTC.